This T cell receptor beta chain was profiled in a study of beta chain features in type 1 diabetes (dated by TCRdb to about 2018). At the level of the whole study: Mean age, gender distribution, total cell number and subset yield were not different between patients and healthy donors. A total of 100 million to 110 million sorted cells were examined across all samples, and a strong correlation was observed between cell number per subset and RNA yield. The study compared the TCRB repertoires of sorted circulating CD4+ T cell subsets in recently diagnosed type 1 diabetes patients with those in matched healthy donors. Regulatory and stem cell-like memory subsets were obtained from only 8 patients and roughly 8 healthy donors, while naive and central memory subsets were obtained from all 30 or so donors.

The entire amount of isolated RNA was reverse transcribed using the High Capacity cDNA Reverse Transcription Kit, so the sequenced TCRB transcripts were expressed ones. Naive, central memory and regulatory T cell samples underwent deep immunoSEQ sequencing, averaging around 4 million total reads per sample. Sorted cells were lysed in RLT buffer and RNA was extracted with DNase-treated RNeasy Micro or Mini kits, depending on cell number. To prevent cross-contamination, every cell subset was processed on its own, while patient and healthy donor samples were processed together. The immunoSEQ multiplex PCR was used to amplify TCRB sequences from cDNA, yielding 87-bp fragments that span the CDR3 region. Amplicons were sequenced on the Illumina HiSeq platform. Processing in the source paper ran as follows. Synthetic template baselines were used to correct PCR bias computationally, reads within Hamming distance 2 were collapsed together, and singletons that could not be merged were discarded. By aligning reads against IMGT, V, D and J genes, CDR3 length, and insertions or deletions at six rearrangement sites were assigned. Within each subset, clonotype counts were normalized to sorted cell number, after which true diversity and Gini coefficients were computed with the tcR R package. The overlap coefficient, calculated on TCRB nucleotide sequences, was used to quantify repertoire sharing. What TCRdb holds here is the immuneACCESS table cut down to in-frame rearrangements. Part of the clones is not present; checked against another copy, under half of the missing clones reflect an unresolved V gene, and the others are unexplained. The V and J calls and clone size are taken from that table; D and trimming were inferred from the DNA. The sample table holds around 140,000 clones, of which less than 10% were seen once. The top ten clones comprise 0.55% to 0.75% of the sample.

This clone was found a few times. What this receptor recognizes is not known. No qualities accompany the bases; no much larger clone lies one base away. The germline V gene (reference sequence) gives CDR1 as MNHEY and CDR2 as SMNVEV. CDR3 length: 16 amino acids, cysteine to phenylalanine. The retained sequence is limited to the CDR3, 48 bases, with the frame set at the first base. Relative to germline, V is 5 bases shorter and J is 7 bases shorter, with 20 bases between their ends. From each donor, a single peripheral blood sample of approximately 0.11 L on average was drawn into heparinised tubes. Using a panel that included CD45RO, CCR7, CD25, CD127, CD95 and CD27, naive, central memory, regulatory and stem cell-like memory CD4+ T cells were sorted on a BD FACSAria II. A purity above 98% was achieved for all sorted populations. PBMCs were isolated immediately by Lymphoprep density gradient centrifugation and stained directly without culture. So that batch effects would be minimized, each experiment stained and sorted samples in pairs, pairing one healthy donor with one patient.

The paper's findings and limits, for the study overall: Naive, central memory and regulatory TCRB repertoires appeared more similar among patients than among healthy donors. Only small numbers of individuals were included in the HLA sub-analyses, which left unresolved whether HLA type had any influence on TCRB rearrangement. PCR may preferentially amplify shorter templates, but because patient and control samples were amplified and corrected together, any resulting skew would affect both groups equally. Patients with type 1 diabetes made fewer insertions and deleted more nucleotides at VDJ recombination sites, implying thymic rearrangement abnormalities. A moderate but significant shortening of TCRB CDR3 length was observed in type 1 diabetes patients in all four CD4+ subsets. Because cDNA was sequenced instead of genomic DNA, activated cells with high expression could be over-represented, although the groups did not differ in activation or CD3 levels.

The specimen sequenced was central memory CD4+ T cells from blood. The chain joins TRBV27 to TRBJ2-2; a weak D assignment points to TRBD1 (6 bases agree). This sequence was found in a middle-aged woman in good health. This receptor carries the CDR3 CASSRIGQPRSGELFF. Here is the DNA: TGTGCCAGCAGTCGAATCGGACAGCCCCGGAGCGGGGAGCTGTTTTTT.